One and the same sample provided the 17 T cell receptor beta chains below, sequenced in a study of shared clonotypes between healthy human individuals. Clones were sequenced by immunoSEQ multiplex PCR, and TCRdb holds only the in-frame ones, with some missing. The data contain some 2,000,000 clones, roughly 95% of them singletons. The sample comprised naive CD4+ T cells sorted from blood. The subset is: CD45RA+ positively selected. These receptors were collected from a man in his late teens or twenties in good health.

This clone was counted once. The chain joins TRBV5-4 to TRBJ2-5; no clear D gene. The CDR3 runs 16 residues. V was trimmed by 0 bases and J by 6 bases, leaving 18 bases between them. Germline V gives CDR1 SGHNT, CDR2 YYREEE (reference sequence). The CDR3 is CASSLGAAGTSQTQYF. The CDR3 DNA follows: TGTGCCAGCAGCTTGGGGGCAGCTGGTACGAGTCAGACCCAGTACTTC.

J is TRBJ2-2 and V is TRBV30; 10 bases match TRBD1. With 0 bases clipped from V and 3 bases from J, the junction kept 4 bases outside the gene matches. This CDR3 region has 16 residues. Per the germline V gene, CDR1 is GTSNPN and CDR2 is SVGIG (reference sequence). The CDR3 region has the DNA TGTGCCTGGAGTGTATTGGGACAGGGGTACACCGGGGAGCTGTTTTTT. This encodes CAWSVLGQGYTGELFF.

With respect to this clone: A much bigger clone sits one base away, suggesting this may be a read error. The genes are TRBV28 and TRBJ2-7, with 8 bases that match TRBD2. Germline CDR1 reads MDHEN; CDR2 reads SYDVKM. The CDR3 sequence is 16 residues long. The CDR3 sequence: CASSSPIAGSSCEQYF. The CDR3 nucleotides read TGTGCCAGCAGTTCGCCCATAGCGGGGAGCTCCTGCGAGCAGTACTTC.

The chain recombines TRBV2 with TRBJ1-1; D ambiguous. The V and J ends lost 5 bases and 6 bases respectively, with 10 bases between them. The length of the CDR3 is 12 residues. CDR1 SNHLY and CDR2 FYNNEI come from the germline V gene. The CDR3 DNA follows: TGTGCCAGCAGTCTACCGAGGTCTGAAGCTTTCTTT. Its translation: CASSLPRSEAFF.

A single count supports this clone. This chain uses TRBV7-3 with TRBJ1-5, with a tentative D call TRBD1 (6 bases). There are 14 residues in the CDR3. Trimming pared 3 bases from V and 3 bases from J, leaving 9 bases between. The germline V gene has CDR1 SGHTA and CDR2 FQGTGA. CDR3 region: CASSLGALNQPQHF. CDR3 nucleotide sequence: TGTGCCAGCAGCTTGGGGGCCCTCAATCAGCCCCAGCATTTT.

V usage is TRBV4-2 and J usage is TRBJ2-7; D gene uncertain. Germline loops: CDR1 LGHNA, CDR2 YNFKEQ. This CDR3 has 13 amino acids. Trimming cost V 2 bases and J 0 bases, with 5 bases left between them. Here the CDR3 reads CASSQIPSYEQYF. CDR3 nucleotides: TGTGCCAGCAGCCAAATCCCCTCCTACGAGCAGTACTTC.

This chain connects TRBV12-5 to TRBJ1-5; D not resolved. In germline, CDR1 is LGHNT, CDR2 FRNRAP. V lost 3 bases to trimming and J lost 1 base, with 10 bases between them. The CDR3 has 15 amino acids. The CDR3 DNA follows: TGTGCTAGTGGTTTCGGGAGGACGAGCAATCAGCCCCAGCATTTT. It encodes CASGFGRTSNQPQHF.

This chain connects TRBV2 to TRBJ1-2, with 7 bases matching TRBD1. Germline V gives CDR1 SNHLY, CDR2 FYNNEI. There are 18 residues in the CDR3. J lost 1 base, V lost 7 bases, and 18 bases had no gene match. The CDR3 loop is CASKRQGGLILLNYGYTF. The DNA of the CDR3 is TGTGCCAGCAAAAGACAGGGAGGGCTGATACTCCTTAACTATGGCTACACCTTC.

This rearrangement joins TRBV29-1 to TRBJ2-7; TRBD1 matches 9 bases. Losses at the gene ends were 6 bases for V and 6 bases for J; bases not matched to a gene: 6. The CDR3 consists of 12 residues. CDR1 is SQVTM, CDR2 ANQGSEA, per germline. The CDR3 here is CSVGRDRAEQYF. Here the CDR3 DNA reads TGCAGCGTGGGTAGGGACAGGGCCGAGCAGTACTTC.

This sequence joins TRBV7-2 and TRBJ1-5; D unresolved. This CDR3 has 14 residues. V was clipped by 5 bases and J by 0 bases, with 8 bases between them. Per germline, CDR1 SGHTA and CDR2 FQGNSA. The CDR3 sequence is CASSPQNSNQPQHF. The DNA for the CDR3 is TGTGCCAGCAGCCCTCAAAATAGCAATCAGCCCCAGCATTTT. The variable domain in full, with the rest retrieved from reference TRBV7-2 and TRBJ1-5, is GAGVSQSPSNKVTEKGKDVELRCDPISGHTALYWYRQSLGQGLEFLIYFQGNSAPDKSGLPSDRFSAERTGGSVSTLTIQRTQQEDSAVYLCASSPQNSNQPQHFGDGTRLSIL.

The V gene is TRBV30, the J gene TRBJ1-5, with 7 bases matching TRBD1. The CDR3 consists of 14 residues. Germline CDR1 reads GTSNPN; CDR2 reads SVGIG (reference sequence). Trimming at V came to 7 bases and at J to 1 base, leaving 7 bases not matched to a gene. CDR3 sequence: CAFLTGESNQPQHF. The CDR3 nucleotides read TGTGCCTTTCTAACAGGGGAGAGCAATCAGCCCCAGCATTTT.

DNA for the CDR3: TGTGCCAGCAGCTTGTCGCCGTTCGGGACCTACGAGCAGTACTTC. It translates to CASSLSPFGTYEQYF. The rearrangement uses TRBV5-4 and TRBJ2-7; D perhaps matches TRBD2 (5 bases). This CDR3 is built from 15 residues. Trimming removed 1 base from V and 2 bases from J, with 13 bases in between. The germline V gene has CDR1 SGHNT and CDR2 YYREEE (reference sequence).

V gene TRBV2 combines with J gene TRBJ2-1, with no clear D. V gave up 3 bases and J gave up 7 bases, with 4 bases separating them. Germline V lookup: CDR1 SNHLY, CDR2 FYNNEI. The CDR3 is 11 residues long. CDR3 in DNA: TGTGCCAGCAGTGATCTTAATGAGCAGTTCTTC. This sequence encodes CASSDLNEQFF.

Note on this clone: A far larger clone differs by one base, so this is likely a read error. In the same sample, other DNA sequences code for this CDR3. The rearrangement joins TRBV30 to TRBJ1-1; D remains ambiguous. The CDR3 is made up of 13 amino acids. V lost 2 bases and J lost 5, with 12 bases in between. Germline V gene data show CDR1 as GTSNPN and CDR2 as SVGIG (reference sequence). CDR3 sequence reads: CAWSPDMRTEAFF. In DNA, the CDR3 is TGTGCCTGGAGTCCAGATATGCGGACTGAAGCTTTCTTT.

V and J are TRBV7-8 and TRBJ1-1; 8 positions agree with TRBD1. V was pared by 1 base and J by 1 base, with 5 bases of the junction left unmatched. The CDR3 loop spans 16 amino acids. Germline V gives CDR1 SGHVS, CDR2 FQNEAQ. The CDR3 DNA reads TGTGCCAGCAGCTTAGAAGGACAGGGTACGAACACTGAAGCTTTCTTT. Protein sequence: CASSLEGQGTNTEAFF.

The chain couples TRBV6-5 to TRBJ2-7; D might be TRBD1 (6 bases). The CDR3 spans 14 residues. Germline V lookup: CDR1 MNHEY, CDR2 SVGAGI. Trimming shortened V by 6 bases and J by 3 bases, and 15 bases separated the two germline ends. The CDR3 bases are TGTGCCAGCAGAAATAGAGGGGGTCGCTACGAGCAGTACTTC. Residues: CASRNRGGRYEQYF.

This rearrangement joins TRBV6-1 to TRBJ1-2; 7 bases line up with TRBD1. The V gene's germline CDR1 is MNHNS and CDR2 SASEGT. The CDR3 covers 12 residues. V dropped 4 bases and J dropped 8; count of bases not matched to a gene: 4. CDR3 residues: CASSATGDGYTF. The CDR3 coding sequence is TGTGCCAGCAGTGCCACAGGGGACGGCTACACCTTC.